Following are 12 T cell receptor beta chains from one sample sequenced in a study of monozygotic twins with inflammatory bowel disease (dated by TCRdb to about 2019). The library was obtained by 5' RACE. The sequencer was an Illumina HiSeq 2500. TCRdb reprocessed the reads and provides one entry for every CDR3 protein sequence; no DNA is given. The table kept for this sample lists about 330,000 distinct CDR3 sequences. The ten largest clones capture approximately 2% of the sample. Specimen: blood. Receptor source: a human donor with ulcerative colitis or Crohn's disease, or a healthy co-twin of an affected twin (not recorded which).

This rearrangement joins TRBV5-6 to TRBJ1-5; TCRdb gives TRBD1 as the D gene, but with no DNA this cannot be confirmed. CDR1 and CDR2 from the germline V gene are SGHDT and YYEEEE. CDR3 length: 14 residues. CDR3 sequence reads: CASSLQGSPQPQHF.

The CDR3: CSARAGQGVMGYTF. The rearrangement uses TRBV20-1 and TRBJ1-2; the TCRdb call, TRBD1, lacks DNA for checking. The CDR3 runs 14 residues. Germline loops: CDR1 DFQATT, CDR2 SNEGSKA (reference sequence).

V is TRBV12-3 or TRBV12-4 and J is TRBJ2-3; the D call from TCRdb, TRBD1, cannot be confirmed without DNA. The length of the CDR3 is 16 residues. CDR3 in amino acids: CASSTRGRLLTDTQYF.

The chain recombines TRBV12-3 or TRBV12-4 with TRBJ2-3. The CDR3 extends over 13 amino acids. The CDR3 spells CASRGLAADTQYF.

CDR3 loop: CASGLSGTEAFF. This sequence joins TRBV12-5 and TRBJ1-1. The CDR3 covers 12 residues. Germline CDR1 and CDR2: LGHNT and FRNRAP.

The chain carries TRBV24-1 and TRBJ2-7; the D call of TRBD2 rests on TCRdb alone, since no DNA is present to check it. The CDR3 sequence is 13 residues long. Germline V CDR1 and CDR2: KGHDR, SFDVKD. Here the CDR3 reads CATSDGTRDEQYF.

CDR3 sequence reads: CASSQEGAYGYTF. The chain is built from TRBV4-1 and TRBJ1-2; TCRdb's D gene call, TRBD1, goes unchecked for lack of DNA. The CDR3 runs to 13 residues. The germline V gene has CDR1 MGHRA and CDR2 YSYEKL.

The chain recombines TRBV5-4 with TRBJ2-1; TCRdb picks TRBD2, but there is no DNA to check that call. The CDR3 extends over 20 amino acids. The germline gives CDR1 SGHNT, CDR2 YYREEE (reference sequence). CDR3 in amino acids: CASSSETTSGRGSSYNEQFF. The whole variable domain, remainder taken from reference TRBV5-4 and TRBJ2-1, is ETGVTQSPTHLIKTRGQQVTLRCSSQSGHNTVSWYQQALGQGPQFIFQYYREEENGRGNFPPRFSGLQFPNYSSELNVNALELDDSALYLCASSSETTSGRGSSYNEQFFGPGTRLTVL.

This sequence joins TRBV27 and TRBJ2-1; TCRdb proposes TRBD2, but this gene call is untestable without DNA. Per germline, CDR1 MNHEY and CDR2 SMNVEV (reference sequence). CDR3 length equals 18 residues. This CDR3 is CRGGASGNDPNSYNEQFF.

This rearrangement joins TRBV20-1 to TRBJ2-4; TCRdb names TRBD2, which stays unverified in the absence of DNA. CDR3 length equals 15 residues. The germline CDR1 and CDR2 sequences are DFQATT and SNEGSKA (reference sequence). Here the CDR3 reads CSAPSYTSGQNIQYF.

V gene TRBV3-1 combines with J gene TRBJ2-1; TCRdb's D call of TRBD1 is untestable without DNA. The CDR3 is made up of 16 amino acids. Germline V gives CDR1 LGHDT, CDR2 YNNKEL (reference sequence). The CDR3 reads CASSPGGQGARNEQFF.

This chain joins TRBV5-1 and TRBJ2-3; TCRdb gives TRBD2 as the D gene, but with no DNA this cannot be confirmed. Germline CDR1 and CDR2: SGHRS and YFSETQ. The CDR3 runs 14 residues. The CDR3 sequence is CASSESGSGDTQYF.